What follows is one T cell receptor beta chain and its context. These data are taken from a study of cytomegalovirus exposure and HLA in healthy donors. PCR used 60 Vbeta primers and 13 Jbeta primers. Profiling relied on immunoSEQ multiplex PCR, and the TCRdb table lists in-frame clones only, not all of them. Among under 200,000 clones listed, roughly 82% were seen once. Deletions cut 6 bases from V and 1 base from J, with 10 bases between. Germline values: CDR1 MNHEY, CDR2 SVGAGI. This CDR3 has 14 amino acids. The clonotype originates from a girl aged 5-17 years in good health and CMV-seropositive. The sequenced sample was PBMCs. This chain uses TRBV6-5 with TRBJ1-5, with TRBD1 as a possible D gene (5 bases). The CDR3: CASSPRQSNQPQHF. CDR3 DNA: TGTGCCAGCAGCCCGCGACAGAGCAATCAGCCCCAGCATTTT.